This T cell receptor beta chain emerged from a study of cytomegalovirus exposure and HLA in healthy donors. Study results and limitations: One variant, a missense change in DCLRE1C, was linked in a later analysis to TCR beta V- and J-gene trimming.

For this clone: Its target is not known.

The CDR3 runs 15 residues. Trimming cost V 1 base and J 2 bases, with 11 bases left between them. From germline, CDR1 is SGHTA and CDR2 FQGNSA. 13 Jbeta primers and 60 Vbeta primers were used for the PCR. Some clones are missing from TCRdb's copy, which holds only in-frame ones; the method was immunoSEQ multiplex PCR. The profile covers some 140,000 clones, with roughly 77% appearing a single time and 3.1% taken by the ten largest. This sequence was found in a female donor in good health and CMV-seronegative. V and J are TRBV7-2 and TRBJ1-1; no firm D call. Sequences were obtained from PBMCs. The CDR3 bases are TGTGCCAGCAGCTTAGTACCCAGGCTAAACACTGAAGCTTTCTTT. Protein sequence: CASSLVPRLNTEAFF. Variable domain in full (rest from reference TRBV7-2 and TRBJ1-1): GAGVSQSPSNKVTEKGKDVELRCDPISGHTALYWYRQSLGQGLEFLIYFQGNSAPDKSGLPSDRFSAERTGGSVSTLTIQRTQQEDSAVYLCASSLVPRLNTEAFFGQGTRLTVV.